This T cell receptor (beta chain) was captured in a study of blood T cell repertoires in COVID-19. The wider study: Sample material is recorded as cDNA or gDNA derived from T cells, B-cell-depleted T cells, or PBMCs.

This CDR3 contains 12 residues. Germline V gene sequence: CDR1 MDHEN, CDR2 SYDVKM. Trimming cost V 6 bases and J 6 bases, with 11 bases left between them. Source study methods: The authors estimated nucleated cell counts from reference gene primer amplification. Repertoires were generated with immunoSEQ multiplex PCR, while TCRdb's copy carries only in-frame clones and drops some. V and J calls and clone size are those listed in that table; D and trimming were worked out from the DNA. The sample records 95,000 to 100,000 clones, 70% to 90% being singletons. The sequence was collected from a woman younger than 45 with acute or convalescent COVID-19. This chain uses TRBV28 with TRBJ1-1, with D possibly being TRBD1 (5 bases). The sample taken for sequencing was peripheral blood. Here the CDR3 DNA reads TGTGCCAGCAGCTCCGTGGGGCCTGAAGCTTTCTTT. Its protein is CASSSVGPEAFF. Full variable domain (remainder filled in from reference TRBV28 and TRBJ1-1): DVKVTQSSRYLVKRTGEKVFLECVQDMDHENMFWYRQDPGLGLRLIYFSYDVKMKEKGDIPEGYSVSREKKERFSLILESASTNQTSMYLCASSSVGPEAFFGQGTRLTVV.